Presented here are 29 T cell receptor beta chains from one specimen sequenced in a study of blood T cell repertoires in COVID-19. Only in-frame clones appear in the TCRdb table, and some are missing; sequencing was by immunoSEQ multiplex PCR. The sample carries 150,000 to 200,000 clones, under 90% recorded once. The sequenced material came from peripheral blood. These receptors were obtained from a woman between 65 and 79 years old with COVID-19, enrolled during active disease.

In its sample, this clone was seen a few times. The chain links TRBV6-5 to TRBJ1-2; no clear D. The CDR3 length is 12 residues. Trimming took 7 bases from V and 4 from J, leaving 10 bases between them. From germline, CDR1 is MNHEY and CDR2 SVGAGI. The CDR3 region is CASTEDPYGYTF. The CDR3 DNA reads TGTGCCAGCACAGAGGATCCCTATGGCTACACCTTC.

CDR3 nucleotides: TGTGCCAGCAGCGTAGCAGGGCGGAACACTGAAGCTTTCTTT. Translating it yields CASSVAGRNTEAFF. The chain joins TRBV9 to TRBJ1-1; D is perhaps TRBD1 (5 bases). The V and J ends lost 0 bases and 1 base respectively, with 7 bases between them. The CDR3 consists of 14 residues. Germline V gene data show CDR1 as SGDLS and CDR2 as YYNGEE.

This clone was counted between two and nine times. The chain joins TRBV2 to TRBJ1-1, with D unresolved. Germline CDR1 and CDR2: SNHLY and FYNNEI. The CDR3 extends over 12 amino acids. V shed 3 bases and J shed 3 bases, with 5 bases lying between them. CDR3 nucleotide sequence: TGTGCCAGCAGTGATCAGGACACTGAAGCTTTCTTT. Its translation: CASSDQDTEAFF.

The chain couples TRBV6-1 to TRBJ1-2, with no clear D. Trimming cost V 0 bases and J 3 bases, with 11 bases left between them. CDR3 size: 15 residues. Germline loops: CDR1 MNHNS, CDR2 SASEGT. As DNA, the CDR3 is TGTGCCAGCAGTGAAGCGCTTCGAGTTTACTATGGCTACACCTTC. This sequence encodes CASSEALRVYYGYTF.

The V gene is TRBV7-3, the J gene TRBJ2-1, with 9 bases that match TRBD1. J was trimmed by 1 base and V by 4 bases; bases with no gene match: 11. This CDR3 contains 18 residues. Per germline, CDR1 SGHTA and CDR2 FQGTGA. Here the CDR3 DNA reads TGTGCCAGCAGCTCGCGTACAGGGGGCTATGGGTCCTACAATGAGCAGTTCTTC. This codes for CASSSRTGGYGSYNEQFF.

V is TRBV6-1 and J is TRBJ1-3; D ambiguous. Looked up from germline, CDR1 is MNHNS and CDR2 is SASEGT. The CDR3 has 16 amino acids. The V gene lost 0 bases and the J gene lost 2 bases, with 11 bases spanning the gap. The CDR3 loop reads CASSEAPGWAGNTIYF. CDR3 coding DNA: TGTGCCAGCAGTGAAGCGCCGGGTTGGGCTGGAAACACCATATATTTT.

The CDR3 nucleotides read TGTGCCAGCAGCCCGGGACTCCCAAACGGCAATGAGCAGTTCTTC. It encodes CASSPGLPNGNEQFF. The rearrangement uses TRBV11-1 and TRBJ2-1; TRBD2 might be the D (6 bases). V was pared by 5 bases and J by 6 bases, with 17 bases between. Germline loops: CDR1 SGHAT, CDR2 FQDESV (reference sequence). The CDR3 runs to 15 residues.

The chain employs TRBV7-2 and TRBJ1-1; possible D gene TRBD1, 5 bases. V gave up 2 bases and J gave up 10 bases, with 17 bases separating them. The length of the CDR3 is 14 residues. Germline CDR1 SGHTA, CDR2 FQGNSA. DNA of the CDR3: TGTGCCAGCAGCTTAAAATTTCAGGGTATAGGAGCTTTCTTT. Its protein is CASSLKFQGIGAFF.

The CDR3 reads CASSQGHSNYGYTF. CDR3 DNA sequence: TGTGCCAGTAGTCAGGGACATTCTAACTATGGCTACACCTTC. The chain recombines TRBV19 with TRBJ1-2, with D maybe TRBD1 (6 bases). Trimming stripped 5 bases from V and 0 bases from J, with 10 bases between. The CDR3 covers 14 residues. CDR1 is LNHDA, CDR2 SQIVND, per germline (reference sequence).

The CDR3 sequence: CASSLGRDNSPLHF. In DNA, the CDR3 is TGCGCCAGCAGCTTGGGGAGGGATAATTCACCCCTCCACTTT. This chain uses TRBV5-1 with TRBJ1-6, with D unresolved. CDR1 and CDR2 from the germline V gene are SGHRS and YFSETQ. Trimming removed 0 bases at V and 5 bases at J, with 6 bases between. This CDR3 is 14 amino acids long.

This clone was observed a single time. V usage is TRBV5-1 and J usage is TRBJ2-1; TRBD1 agrees at 10 bases. Germline V CDR1 and CDR2: SGHRS, YFSETQ. After removal of 0 bases from V and 8 bases from J, the junction contained 14 bases not matched to a gene. The CDR3 is 18 residues long. In nucleotides, the CDR3 is TGCGCCAGCAGCTTGGCGGGACAGGGGTCATTTCCTACGTATGAGCAGTTCTTC. It codes for CASSLAGQGSFPTYEQFF.

Only a few counts were recorded for this clone. This chain links TRBV7-2 with TRBJ1-1; 10 bases fit TRBD1. Germline-derived CDR1 and CDR2 are SGHTA and FQGNSA. The CDR3 length is 15 residues. J gave up 1 base and V 1 base, and 0 bases lay outside the gene matches. For the CDR3, the DNA is TGTGCCAGCAGCTTAGGGGACAGGGGGAACACTGAAGCTTTCTTT. Protein product: CASSLGDRGNTEAFF.

The chain joins TRBV5-1 to TRBJ2-3, with D hard to call. This CDR3 has 15 residues. The V gene lost 4 bases and the J gene lost 6 bases, with 18 bases spanning the gap. The germline V gene encodes CDR1 SGHRS and CDR2 YFSETQ. The CDR3 DNA follows: TGCGCCAGCAGCGAAGTAGTGCCGATCGCGGATACGCAGTATTTT. It specifies CASSEVVPIADTQYF.

This clone was detected once. This chain joins TRBV15 and TRBJ2-3, with a tentative D call TRBD1 (5 bases). The CDR3 totals 16 residues. CDR1 is LNHNV, CDR2 YYDKDF, per germline (reference sequence). Trimming stripped 3 bases from V and 1 base from J, with 14 bases between. The DNA for the CDR3 is TGTGCCACCAGCAGTATGACAGTTGCCCGCACAGATACGCAGTATTTT. Protein: CATSSMTVARTDTQYF.

V is TRBV6-1 and J is TRBJ2-5, with 13 bases identical to TRBD2. Germline trimming cut 0 bases from V and 5 bases from J; bases unmatched to any gene: 6. Germline CDR1 reads MNHNS; CDR2 reads SASEGT. CDR3 length equals 17 residues. Here the CDR3 DNA reads TGTGCCAGCAGTGAAGCGAGGACTAGCGGGAGTTGGGAGACCCAGTACTTC. Protein: CASSEARTSGSWETQYF.

The V and J genes are TRBV7-8 and TRBJ1-3; TRBD1 matches 8 bases. The CDR3 sequence is 15 residues long. Germline V CDR1 and CDR2: SGHVS, FQNEAQ. V was pared by 3 bases and J by 4 bases, with 5 bases of the junction left unmatched. Here the CDR3 DNA reads TGTGCCAGCAGCTTTCCCGGACAGGGAGGAAACACCATATATTTT. Its translation: CASSFPGQGGNTIYF.

The chain carries TRBV6-5 and TRBJ1-6, with D perhaps TRBD1 (5 bases). V shed 6 bases and J shed 7 bases, with 10 bases lying between them. The germline CDR1 and CDR2 sequences are MNHEY and SVGAGI. The CDR3 sequence is 13 residues long. In DNA, the CDR3 is TGTGCCAGCAGAATAGACAGAAATTCACCCCTCCACTTT. Protein product: CASRIDRNSPLHF.

V usage is TRBV14 and J usage is TRBJ2-3; the D is unclear. Germline assignment: CDR1 SGHDN and CDR2 FVKESK. V lost 0 bases to trimming and J lost 5 bases, with 9 bases between them. This CDR3 comprises 14 residues. The CDR3 is CASSQDLVVDTQYF. CDR3 nucleotides: TGTGCCAGCAGCCAAGACCTAGTTGTAGATACGCAGTATTTT.

This sequence joins TRBV13 and TRBJ1-4, with D perhaps TRBD1 (5 bases). Trimming cost V 6 bases and J 4 bases, with 9 bases left between them. CDR3 size: 13 residues. Per germline, CDR1 PRHDT and CDR2 FYEKMQ (reference sequence). The CDR3 region is CASRPGLNEKLFF. The CDR3 nucleotides are TGTGCCAGCAGGCCGGGACTTAATGAAAAACTGTTTTTT.

The chain carries TRBV7-2 and TRBJ2-6; 10 bases align to TRBD1. The trim removed 1 base at V and 0 bases at J, leaving 3 bases unmatched. Germline V gene lookup returns CDR1 SGHTA and CDR2 FQGNSA. The CDR3 consists of 18 residues. The CDR3 region is CASSLETGGASGANVLTF. DNA for the CDR3: TGTGCCAGCAGCTTAGAGACAGGGGGCGCCTCTGGGGCCAACGTCCTGACTTTC.

J is TRBJ1-3 and V is TRBV9, with D unclear. CDR3 length equals 13 residues. V was shortened by 0 bases and J by 8 bases, with 9 bases between the two germline ends. The germline V gene encodes CDR1 SGDLS and CDR2 YYNGEE. The DNA of the CDR3 is TGTGCCAGCAGCGTAGAAGTGGAGGACACCATATATTTT. Translation: CASSVEVEDTIYF. The complete variable domain, with remaining parts taken from reference TRBV9 and TRBJ1-3, reads DSGVTQTPKHLITATGQRVTLRCSPRSGDLSVYWYQQSLDQGLQFLIQYYNGEERAKGNILERFSAQQFPDLHSELNLSSLELGDSALYFCASSVEVEDTIYFGEGSWLTVV.

The rearrangement joins TRBV9 to TRBJ1-2, with D uncertain. From germline, CDR1 is SGDLS and CDR2 YYNGEE. V lost 0 bases to trimming and J lost 4 bases, with 19 bases between them. There are 17 residues in the CDR3. The CDR3 loop reads CASSVEAGSQRSYGYTF. The CDR3 DNA sequence: TGTGCCAGCAGCGTAGAGGCAGGATCCCAACGTTCCTATGGCTACACCTTC.

The rearrangement links TRBV7-9 to TRBJ1-2; 7 nucleotides agree with TRBD1. Germline CDR1 reads SEHNR; CDR2 reads FQNEAQ (reference sequence). The V gene end was trimmed by 5 bases and the J gene end by 4 bases; junction bases not matched to a gene: 4. The length of the CDR3 is 13 residues. CDR3: CASSRRDSYGYTF. CDR3 in DNA: TGTGCCAGCAGCCGCCGGGACAGCTATGGCTACACCTTC.

The V call is TRBV6-5, the J call TRBJ2-7; D uncertain. V dropped 6 bases and J dropped 1 base, with 10 bases sitting between them. CDR3 length: 13 amino acids. The germline V gene has CDR1 MNHEY and CDR2 SVGAGI. As DNA, the CDR3 is TGTGCCAGCAGGTGGTCGGAGTCCTACGAGCAGTACTTC. Protein sequence: CASRWSESYEQYF.

The CDR3 protein is CASSSTGLETQYF. DNA for the CDR3: TGCGCCAGCAGCTCAACAGGGCTAGAGACCCAGTACTTC. The chain uses TRBV5-1 and TRBJ2-5; possible D gene TRBD1, 6 bases. CDR3 length: 13 residues. Trimming took 3 bases from V and 4 from J, leaving 10 bases between them. The germline gives CDR1 SGHRS, CDR2 YFSETQ. The variable domain in full, completed from reference TRBV5-1 and TRBJ2-5, reads KAGVTQTPRYLIKTRGQQVTLSCSPISGHRSVSWYQQTPGQGLQFLFEYFSETQRNKGNFPGRFSGRQFSNSRSEMNVSTLELGDSALYLCASSSTGLETQYFGPGTRLLVL.

V is TRBV5-4 and J is TRBJ2-7; 9 positions match TRBD2. V trimming: 0 bases; J trimming: 5 bases; junction bases outside the gene matches: 9. The CDR3 is 16 residues long. CDR1 is SGHNT and CDR2 is YYREEE in the germline V gene (reference sequence). CDR3 residues: CASSLASRGRANEQYF. The CDR3 DNA reads as TGTGCCAGCAGCTTGGCGTCCCGCGGGAGGGCGAACGAGCAGTACTTC.

The V gene is TRBV2, the J gene TRBJ2-5; the D is unclear. The CDR3 is 12 amino acids. The V gene lost 10 bases and the J gene lost 0 bases, with 9 bases spanning the gap. Germline lookup yields CDR1 SNHLY and CDR2 FYNNEI. CDR3 coding DNA: TGTGCCAACTCCGTGAACCAAGAGACCCAGTACTTC. Amino acids: CANSVNQETQYF.

V and J are TRBV9 and TRBJ1-2; the D gene is possibly TRBD1 (5 bases). The CDR3 loop spans 13 amino acids. The V end was cut by 5 bases, the J end by 5 bases, with 13 bases between. Germline assignment: CDR1 SGDLS and CDR2 YYNGEE. The CDR3 region has the DNA TGTGCCAGCAGTGCAGGGTCCGGATATGGCTACACCTTC. Translation: CASSAGSGYGYTF.

The CDR3 is CASSSDGGSYNEQFF. The DNA for the CDR3 is TGTGCCAGCAGCTCGGACGGCGGGTCCTACAATGAGCAGTTCTTC. This chain links TRBV11-2 with TRBJ2-1; D might be TRBD2 (5 bases). V was cut by 4 bases and J by 1 base, with 11 bases left in between. Germline V gives CDR1 SGHAT, CDR2 FQNNGV. This CDR3 comprises 15 residues.